The 10 T cell receptor beta chains given below trace back to one sample, sequenced in a study of blood T cell repertoires in COVID-19 (dated by TCRdb to 2020 to 2021). Library prep was done by the immunoSEQ multiplex PCR assay. TCRdb carries this immuneACCESS record with in-frame sequences only. Its versions omit some clonotypes, under half of them owing to an unresolved V gene in the studies checked, with the rest unexplained. In this sample the table shows around 150,000 clones, around nine tenths of which occur a single time. The top ten constitute more than 9% of the sample. The sequenced sample was peripheral blood. Receptors originate from a man aged 55 to 70 with active or convalescent COVID-19.

This sequence joins TRBV6-1 and TRBJ1-1, with 11 bases lining up with TRBD1. The junction had 6 bases not matched to a gene; V was cut back by 4 bases and J by 2 bases. CDR1 and CDR2 (germline): MNHNS, SASEGT. The CDR3 runs 16 residues. The CDR3: CASSGGQGAGNTEAFF. CDR3 in DNA: TGTGCCAGCAGTGGTGGACAGGGGGCGGGAAACACTGAAGCTTTCTTT.

This rearrangement joins TRBV5-1 to TRBJ2-5; 9 bases align to TRBD2. Germline V gene data show CDR1 as SGHRS and CDR2 as YFSETQ. This CDR3 is built from 14 residues. V trimming: 4 bases; J trimming: 4 bases; junction bases outside the gene matches: 5. CDR3 DNA sequence: TGCGCCAGCAGCGGGAATAGCGGGGGAGAGACCCAGTACTTC. This codes for CASSGNSGGETQYF.

The chain employs TRBV27 and TRBJ2-7; possibly TRBD2 for D (7 bases). CDR3 length: 15 amino acids. Germline V gene sequence: CDR1 MNHEY, CDR2 SMNVEV (reference sequence). Trimming shortened V by 0 bases and J by 4 bases, and 13 bases separated the two germline ends. The CDR3 reads CASSLSPGGLYEQYF. The CDR3 DNA follows: TGTGCCAGCAGTTTATCGCCGGGGGGCCTGTACGAGCAGTACTTC.

Points on this clone: Sequence at one end of the junction differs from germline and may be a read error. The chain couples TRBV5-6 to TRBJ2-7; 9 nucleotides agree with TRBD1. The CDR3 has 16 amino acids. Germline lookup yields CDR1 SGHDT and CDR2 YYEEEE. CDR3 nucleotide sequence: TGTGCCAGCAGCTTGACGAAACGGGACAGGGTTTACGGGCAGTACTTC. It codes for CASSLTKRDRVYGQYF.

V and J are TRBV28 and TRBJ2-5; TRBD1 aligns across 12 bases. The V and J ends lost 6 bases and 5 bases, in that order; junction bases with no gene match: 13. Germline assignment: CDR1 MDHEN and CDR2 SYDVKM. CDR3 length equals 17 residues. CDR3 coding DNA: TGTGCCAGCAGCTCTCCACTGGGGACAGGGGGCTTGGAGACCCAGTACTTC. Its protein is CASSSPLGTGGLETQYF.

The chain recombines TRBV6-5 with TRBJ1-1; 10 nucleotides align to TRBD1. This CDR3 is 16 amino acids long. Trimming took 0 bases from V and 8 from J; bases not matched to a gene: 9. Germline values: CDR1 MNHEY, CDR2 SVGAGI. The CDR3 here is CASSYSPGTGVGEAFF. DNA for the CDR3: TGTGCCAGCAGTTACTCGCCGGGGACAGGGGTTGGAGAAGCTTTCTTT.

The J gene is TRBJ2-1, the V gene TRBV10-2; tentative D call: TRBD2 (6 bases). In germline, CDR1 is WSHSY, CDR2 SAAADI. There are 15 residues in the CDR3. Trimming took off 3 bases at V and 0 bases at J, with 9 bases between the two ends. CDR3 DNA sequence: TGCGCCAGCAGTGACTCCGGGGGCTCCTACAATGAGCAGTTCTTC. It translates to CASSDSGGSYNEQFF.

This clone was detected once. J is TRBJ1-2 and V is TRBV7-9; maybe TRBD1 (5 bases). Trimming took 4 bases from V and 4 from J, leaving 13 bases between them. The germline CDR1 and CDR2 sequences are SEHNR and FQNEAQ (reference sequence). CDR3 length equals 14 residues. The CDR3 loop reads CASSSDQGSYGYTF. The DNA for the CDR3 is TGTGCCAGCAGCTCAGACCAGGGCTCCTATGGCTACACCTTC.

About this clone itself: Its ends do not fully match the called genes, so a read error is possible. The chain combines TRBV7-7 with TRBJ1-1; no reliable D call. The CDR3 is made up of 13 amino acids. The germline gives CDR1 SSHAT, CDR2 FNYEAQ (reference sequence). The CDR3 nucleotides are TGTGCTAGCAGCCGAGATGAGAAAACTGAAGCTTTCTTT. Its translation is CASSRDEKTEAFF.

In regard to this clone: Other nucleotide sequences from this sample produce the same CDR3. This chain joins TRBV3-1 (or the pseudogene TRBV3-2) and TRBJ1-1; D is perhaps TRBD1 (5 bases). The CDR3 totals 11 residues. Looked up from germline, CDR1 is LGHDT and CDR2 is YNNKEL (reference sequence). Trimming removed 8 bases from V and 5 bases from J, with 9 bases in between. The CDR3 sequence: CASRGGTEAFF. CDR3 coding DNA: TGTGCCAGCCGTGGGGGGACTGAAGCTTTCTTT.